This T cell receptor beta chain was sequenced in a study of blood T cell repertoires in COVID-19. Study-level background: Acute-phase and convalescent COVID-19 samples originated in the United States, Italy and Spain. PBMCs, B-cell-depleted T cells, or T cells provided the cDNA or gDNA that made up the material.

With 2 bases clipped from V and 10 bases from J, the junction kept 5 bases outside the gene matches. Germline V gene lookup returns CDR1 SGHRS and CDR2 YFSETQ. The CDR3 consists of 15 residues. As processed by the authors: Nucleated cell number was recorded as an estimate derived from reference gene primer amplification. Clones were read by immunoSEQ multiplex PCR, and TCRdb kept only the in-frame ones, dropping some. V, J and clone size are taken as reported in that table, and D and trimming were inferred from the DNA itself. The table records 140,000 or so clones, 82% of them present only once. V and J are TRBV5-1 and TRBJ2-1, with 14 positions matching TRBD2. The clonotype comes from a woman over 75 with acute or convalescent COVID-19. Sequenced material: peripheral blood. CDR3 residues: CASSLSGTSGGEQFF. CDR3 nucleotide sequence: TGCGCCAGCAGCTTATCCGGGACTAGCGGGGGCGAGCAGTTCTTC.